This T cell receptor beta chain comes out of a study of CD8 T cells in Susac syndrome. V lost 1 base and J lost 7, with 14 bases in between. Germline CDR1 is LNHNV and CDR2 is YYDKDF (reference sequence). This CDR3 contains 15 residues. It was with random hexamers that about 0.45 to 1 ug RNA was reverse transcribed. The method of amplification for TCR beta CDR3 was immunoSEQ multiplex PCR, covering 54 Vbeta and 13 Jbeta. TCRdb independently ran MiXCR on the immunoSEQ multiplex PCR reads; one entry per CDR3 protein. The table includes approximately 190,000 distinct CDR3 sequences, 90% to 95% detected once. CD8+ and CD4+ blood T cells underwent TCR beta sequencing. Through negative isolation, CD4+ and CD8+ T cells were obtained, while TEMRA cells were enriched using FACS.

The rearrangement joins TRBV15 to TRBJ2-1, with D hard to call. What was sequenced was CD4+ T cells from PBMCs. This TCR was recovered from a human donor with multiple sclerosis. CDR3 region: CATSRGQLPTNEQFF. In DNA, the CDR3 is TGTGCCACCAGCAGAGGTCAACTTCCCACGAATGAGCAGTTCTTC.